This T cell receptor (beta chain) emerged from a study of T cell responses to AZD1222 COVID-19 vaccine. Worth noting for this clone: Its antigen is unidentified.

Second-dose recipients at about 4 or about 12 weeks were treated as one pooled group. Study conclusions and caveats: Just a handful of AZD1222 recipients were seropositive at baseline. Elevations in Spike-specific TCR breadth and depth followed administration of two AZD1222 doses. The sample set comprised mostly white British donors with more females, and clonal diversity was possibly underestimated.

Per the germline V gene, CDR1 is LGHDT and CDR2 is YNNKEL (reference sequence). This CDR3 has 15 residues. V lost 1 base, J lost 2 bases, and 11 bases lay in between. Produced via immunoSEQ multiplex PCR; TCRdb's table is partial and in-frame only. The top ten clones hold roughly 5.6% of a sample with roughly 110,000 clones, about 93% of them seen once. The gene calls are TRBV3-1 (or the pseudogene TRBV3-2) and TRBJ1-2, with D possibly TRBD1 on 6 matching bases. This specimen consisted of peripheral blood, obtained 28 days after the second AZD1222 dose. The source of this sequence is an adult who received the AZD1222 COVID-19 vaccine. DNA of the CDR3: TGTGCCAGCAGCCAAGTAGCAGGGGAGAACTATGGCTACACCTTC. The encoded protein is CASSQVAGENYGYTF.